The next 9 T cell receptor beta chains were all read from a single sample in a study of blood T cell repertoires in COVID-19. TCRdb's table, derived via immunoSEQ multiplex PCR, lists solely in-frame clones and lacks some. The table shows approximately 97,000 clones, with 90% occurring only once. What was sequenced was peripheral blood. The receptors were sampled from a man aged 55 to 69 with acute or convalescent COVID-19.

V is TRBV19 and J is TRBJ1-1; D gene uncertain. The CDR3 sequence is 15 residues long. Per the germline V gene, CDR1 is LNHDA and CDR2 is SQIVND (reference sequence). The germline V and J ends were trimmed by 3 bases and 2 bases, with 13 bases remaining between them. The CDR3 loop is CASSIQTVYNTEAFF. The CDR3 nucleotides read TGTGCCAGTAGTATCCAAACGGTATATAACACTGAAGCTTTCTTT. The full variable domain, with the rest looked up from reference TRBV19 and TRBJ1-1, is DGGITQSPKYLFRKEGQNVTLSCEQNLNHDAMYWYRQDPGQGLRLIYYSQIVNDFQKGDIAEGYSVSREKKESFPLTVTSAQKNPTAFYLCASSIQTVYNTEAFFGQGTRLTVV.

The V gene is TRBV6-1, the J gene TRBJ1-2, with D maybe TRBD1 (5 bases). Looked up from germline, CDR1 is MNHNS and CDR2 is SASEGT. The length of the CDR3 is 14 residues. Trimming stripped 0 bases from V and 5 bases from J, with 10 bases between. CDR3 sequence (DNA): TGTGCCAGCAGTGAAGCCCAGGGAAGTTATGGCTACACCTTC. It yields the protein CASSEAQGSYGYTF.

This sequence joins TRBV4-2 and TRBJ1-1; weak D call: TRBD1 (6 bases). V was clipped by 0 bases and J by 5 bases, with 10 bases between them. Germline values: CDR1 LGHNA, CDR2 YNFKEQ. This CDR3 region has 14 residues. The CDR3: CASSQDSQGTEAFF. DNA of the CDR3: TGTGCCAGCAGCCAAGATAGCCAGGGGACTGAAGCTTTCTTT.

The rearrangement links TRBV18 to TRBJ1-1, with D uncertain. Per germline, CDR1 KGHSH and CDR2 LQKENI. Deletions cut 2 bases from V and 1 base from J, with 11 bases between. The CDR3 contains 15 residues. The chain's CDR3 is CASSPEGRGNTEAFF. CDR3 sequence (DNA): TGTGCCAGCTCACCAGAAGGACGGGGGAACACTGAAGCTTTCTTT.

The CDR3 sequence is CASSRLSGTGLNTGELFF. The CDR3 bases are TGTGCCAGCAGCCGTCTCTCTGGGACAGGGTTGAACACCGGGGAGCTGTTTTTT. The chain links TRBV7-9 to TRBJ2-2; 9 nucleotides agree with TRBD1. Unmatched junction bases numbered 11, after V lost 5 bases and J lost 1 base. Per germline, CDR1 SEHNR and CDR2 FQNEAQ (reference sequence). The CDR3 is 18 amino acids.

V and J are TRBV11-1 and TRBJ1-1; D ambiguous. CDR1 is SGHAT and CDR2 is FQDESV in the germline V gene (reference sequence). The CDR3 covers 13 residues. V lost 3 bases and J 3 bases, leaving 8 bases between the germline ends. This CDR3 reads CASSFSSDTEAFF. CDR3 DNA: TGTGCCAGCAGCTTCTCCAGTGACACTGAAGCTTTCTTT.

The chain employs TRBV18 and TRBJ1-2; D is possibly TRBD1 (6 bases). V lost 2 bases and J lost 7, with 23 bases in between. CDR3 size: 17 residues. Looked up from germline, CDR1 is KGHSH and CDR2 is LQKENI. The CDR3 is CASSPTRTDRTRGGYTF. The CDR3 DNA reads TGTGCCAGCTCACCAACCAGGACAGACCGAACTAGAGGTGGCTACACCTTC.

This clone was detected only a few times. The J gene is TRBJ1-2, the V gene TRBV19, with 11 bases matching TRBD1. J lost 8 bases, V lost 6 bases, and 14 bases had no gene match. There are 16 residues in the CDR3. Germline V gene lookup returns CDR1 LNHDA and CDR2 SQIVND (reference sequence). The CDR3 here is CASRDRGLVGLLGYTF. The CDR3 DNA sequence: TGTGCCAGTAGGGACAGGGGGCTTGTCGGCTTGCTCGGCTACACCTTC.

This chain joins TRBV5-1 and TRBJ1-1; D ambiguous. Trimming removed 7 bases from V and 1 base from J, with 14 bases in between. This CDR3 has 14 amino acids. Germline CDR1 SGHRS, CDR2 YFSETQ. CDR3 in DNA: TGCGCCAGCCGGTCCACCCCCCGGAACACTGAAGCTTTCTTT. Translating gives CASRSTPRNTEAFF.